This is a list of T cell receptor beta chains from one sample in a study of blood T cell repertoires in COVID-19. Profiling relied on immunoSEQ multiplex PCR, and the TCRdb table lists in-frame clones only, not all of them. The sample shows about 130,000 clones, less than 90% of them seen only once. Sequences were obtained from PBMCs or T cells enriched from blood (not recorded which). The receptor source for this set is a man aged 25-40 years who had recovered from COVID-19. The CDR3 runs from the conserved cysteine through the conserved F or W. Fields, in order: J gene, V gene, clone size, D gene, CDR3 DNA, CDR3 protein. The D gene is left open where the match is weak. Where a row states a size, it is once, few, many or the class of an expanded clone; other rows omit it.

j_gene: TRBJ1-2; v_gene: TRBV5-5; abundance: NA; d_gene: TRBD1; CDR3nt: TGTGCCAGCAGCGGGACAGGGGTCGGGTATGGCTACACCTTC; CDR3aa: CASSGTGVGYGYTF
j_gene: TRBJ2-5; v_gene: TRBV6-5; abundance: NA; d_gene: NA; CDR3nt: TGTGCCACTCTAGACGGCAGGGCGGGGGAGACCCAGTACTTC; CDR3aa: CATLDGRAGETQYF
j_gene: TRBJ2-7; v_gene: TRBV2; abundance: few; d_gene: TRBD2; CDR3nt: TGTGCCAGCAGTGCGACTAGCGCGTACTCCTACGAGCAGTACTTC; CDR3aa: CASSATSAYSYEQYF
j_gene: TRBJ2-1; v_gene: TRBV5-1; abundance: NA; d_gene: NA; CDR3nt: TGCGCCAGCAGCTTGACAGCCGCTATTCCCAATGAGCAGTTCTTC; CDR3aa: CASSLTAAIPNEQFF
j_gene: TRBJ1-5; v_gene: TRBV23-1; abundance: NA; d_gene: NA; CDR3nt: TGCGCCAGCAGTCGGAAGGGGAGCAATCAGCCCCAGCATTTT; CDR3aa: CASSRKGSNQPQHF
j_gene: TRBJ1-5; v_gene: TRBV27; abundance: NA; d_gene: TRBD1; CDR3nt: TGTGCCAGCAGTATGTCCGGGACAGGGGCCGTTAGGCAGCCCCAGCATTTT; CDR3aa: CASSMSGTGAVRQPQHF
j_gene: TRBJ2-7; v_gene: TRBV6-5; abundance: NA; d_gene: NA; CDR3nt: TGTGCCAGCAGTCCCGTCGAGGGTCTCTCCTACGAGCAGTACTTC; CDR3aa: CASSPVEGLSYEQYF
j_gene: TRBJ2-7; v_gene: TRBV30; abundance: NA; d_gene: NA; CDR3nt: TGTGCCTGGAGTGTAGCCGTGCCCTACGAGCAGTACTTC; CDR3aa: CAWSVAVPYEQYF
j_gene: TRBJ2-1; v_gene: TRBV7-2; abundance: NA; d_gene: TRBD2; CDR3nt: TGTGCCAGCAGCTTAGCAGCGGGAGGGCCGGAGTACGGGCAGTTCTTC; CDR3aa: CASSLAAGGPEYGQFF
j_gene: TRBJ2-7; v_gene: TRBV5-1; abundance: once; d_gene: NA; CDR3nt: TGCGCCAGCAGGCCGGGGTCCGGGATTTTCTACGAGCAGTACTTC; CDR3aa: CASRPGSGIFYEQYF
j_gene: TRBJ2-7; v_gene: TRBV7-2; abundance: few; d_gene: TRBD1; CDR3nt: TGTGCCAGCAGCTTACCTTCGGGGACAGAGGCCTACGAGCAGTACTTC; CDR3aa: CASSLPSGTEAYEQYF
j_gene: TRBJ1-5; v_gene: TRBV10-3; abundance: few; d_gene: NA; CDR3nt: TGTGCCATCAAGGACACCAATCAGCCCCAGCATTTT; CDR3aa: CAIKDTNQPQHF
j_gene: TRBJ1-1; v_gene: TRBV30; abundance: NA; d_gene: NA; CDR3nt: TGTGCCTGGAGTGTACCCACGACAGTTAACACTGAAGCTTTCTTT; CDR3aa: CAWSVPTTVNTEAFF
j_gene: TRBJ2-7; v_gene: TRBV9; abundance: NA; d_gene: TRBD2; CDR3nt: TGTGCCAGCAGCGTAGCTAGCGGGACTTCCTACGAGCAGTACTTC; CDR3aa: CASSVASGTSYEQYF
j_gene: TRBJ2-1; v_gene: TRBV6-1; abundance: few; d_gene: NA; CDR3nt: TGTGCCAGCAGTGAAGACAGCCCCTCCTACAATGAGCAGTTCTTC; CDR3aa: CASSEDSPSYNEQFF
j_gene: TRBJ1-5; v_gene: TRBV19; abundance: few; d_gene: NA; CDR3nt: TGTGCCAGTACCCCTCAGGGTCATAGCAATCAGCCCCAGCATTTT; CDR3aa: CASTPQGHSNQPQHF
j_gene: TRBJ1-1; v_gene: TRBV7-6; abundance: NA; d_gene: NA; CDR3nt: TGTGCCAGCAGCTTAGGCCAGGTTAACACTGAAGCTTTCTTT; CDR3aa: CASSLGQVNTEAFF
j_gene: TRBJ2-2; v_gene: TRBV11-2; abundance: few; d_gene: NA; CDR3nt: TGTGCCAGCAGCTTACTCCGGGAGCTGTTTTTT; CDR3aa: CASSLLRELFF
j_gene: TRBJ2-5; v_gene: TRBV6-5; abundance: NA; d_gene: NA; CDR3nt: TGTGCCGCCAGGGGCAGCCAAGAGACCCAGTACTTC; CDR3aa: CAARGSQETQYF
j_gene: TRBJ1-2; v_gene: TRBV5-1; abundance: NA; d_gene: TRBD1; CDR3nt: TGCGCCAGCAGCTTGGCAGGACAGGGGGCCTATGGCTACACCTTC; CDR3aa: CASSLAGQGAYGYTF
j_gene: TRBJ2-5; v_gene: TRBV7-9; abundance: NA; d_gene: NA; CDR3nt: TGTGCCAGCAGTCTGGGCCGCACTCCCGCCTCACAAGAGACCCAGTACTTC; CDR3aa: CASSLGRTPASQETQYF
j_gene: TRBJ1-1; v_gene: TRBV4-1; abundance: NA; d_gene: TRBD1; CDR3nt: TGCGCCAGCAGCCAAGGACAGGGGGCGCGGAACACTGAAGCTTTCTTT; CDR3aa: CASSQGQGARNTEAFF
j_gene: TRBJ1-5; v_gene: TRBV5-6; abundance: once; d_gene: NA; CDR3nt: TGTGCCAGCAGCAAGCTAAGTACCCAGCCCCAGCATTTT; CDR3aa: CASSKLSTQPQHF
j_gene: TRBJ2-7; v_gene: TRBV21-1; abundance: NA; d_gene: NA; CDR3nt: TGTGCCAGCAGCAGACGGGACAGGGACTACGAGCAGTACTTC; CDR3aa: CASSRRDRDYEQYF
j_gene: TRBJ2-2; v_gene: TRBV27; abundance: NA; d_gene: NA; CDR3nt: TGTGCCAGCGGGAGCTACACCGGGGAGCTGTTTTTT; CDR3aa: CASGSYTGELFF
j_gene: TRBJ2-7; v_gene: TRBV5-1; abundance: NA; d_gene: NA; CDR3nt: TGCGCCAGCAGCTTGGAACAGGGTGGATCCTACGAGCAGTACTTC; CDR3aa: CASSLEQGGSYEQYF
j_gene: TRBJ2-1; v_gene: TRBV5-4; abundance: NA; d_gene: TRBD2; CDR3nt: TGTGCCAGCAGCCCGGGACTAGGGCAATACAATGAGCAGTTCTTC; CDR3aa: CASSPGLGQYNEQFF
j_gene: TRBJ2-1; v_gene: TRBV2; abundance: NA; d_gene: TRBD2; CDR3nt: TGTGCCAGCAGTGAACTAGCGGGAGGGCCGTTTGAGCAGTTCTTC; CDR3aa: CASSELAGGPFEQFF
j_gene: TRBJ2-1; v_gene: TRBV10-3; abundance: NA; d_gene: TRBD2; CDR3nt: TGTGCCATCAGTGATAGCGGGAGCTCCTACAATGAGCAGTTCTTC; CDR3aa: CAISDSGSSYNEQFF
j_gene: TRBJ1-6; v_gene: TRBV19; abundance: NA; d_gene: TRBD1; CDR3nt: TGTGCCAGTAGTATAGCGACAGGGAGCTCACCCCTCCACTTT; CDR3aa: CASSIATGSSPLHF
j_gene: TRBJ2-6; v_gene: TRBV9; abundance: NA; d_gene: NA; CDR3nt: TGTGCCAGCAGCGTAGTGGGGGGTCCTTCCTCTGGGGCCAACGTCCTGACTTTC; CDR3aa: CASSVVGGPSSGANVLTF
j_gene: TRBJ2-5; v_gene: TRBV15; abundance: NA; d_gene: TRBD1; CDR3nt: TGTGCCACCAGTGCAGGGGGCTCCCAAGAGACCCAGTACTTC; CDR3aa: CATSAGGSQETQYF
j_gene: TRBJ2-1; v_gene: TRBV10-1; abundance: NA; d_gene: TRBD2; CDR3nt: TGCGCCAGCAGTGAGCCGGCTAGCGGGAGGGACAATGAGCAGTTCTTC; CDR3aa: CASSEPASGRDNEQFF
j_gene: TRBJ2-5; v_gene: TRBV19; abundance: NA; d_gene: NA; CDR3nt: TGTGCCAGCACCCGAACAGGGGAGGAAGAGACCCAGTACTTC; CDR3aa: CASTRTGEEETQYF
j_gene: TRBJ1-1; v_gene: TRBV27; abundance: once; d_gene: TRBD1; CDR3nt: TGTGCCAGCAGCCGAGGGACAGGGTGGACTGAAGCTTTCTTT; CDR3aa: CASSRGTGWTEAFF
j_gene: TRBJ1-1; v_gene: TRBV5-1; abundance: NA; d_gene: NA; CDR3nt: TGCGCCAGCAGCTTGCGGCAGGGAACGAACACTGAAGCTTTCTTT; CDR3aa: CASSLRQGTNTEAFF
j_gene: TRBJ1-2; v_gene: TRBV19; abundance: NA; d_gene: TRBD1; CDR3nt: TGTGCCAGTAGACCGGGACAGGGGGCGAACTATGGCTACACCTTC; CDR3aa: CASRPGQGANYGYTF
j_gene: TRBJ1-1; v_gene: TRBV3-1/TRBV3-2; abundance: few; d_gene: TRBD1; CDR3nt: TGTGCCAGCAGCCAAGGGGTACAGGGGGCTGAAGCTTTCTTT; CDR3aa: CASSQGVQGAEAFF
j_gene: TRBJ1-1; v_gene: TRBV2; abundance: NA; d_gene: TRBD1; CDR3nt: TGTGCCAGCAGGGCGGATACAGGGGGCGGCACTGAAGCTTTCTTT; CDR3aa: CASRADTGGGTEAFF
j_gene: TRBJ2-7; v_gene: TRBV7-9; abundance: NA; d_gene: NA; CDR3nt: TGTGCCAGCAGCTTTGGAGGGACCCACGAGCAGTACTTC; CDR3aa: CASSFGGTHEQYF
j_gene: TRBJ1-6; v_gene: TRBV12-5; abundance: NA; d_gene: NA; CDR3nt: TGCCCGAGTCGAGGGGGTTTCGTTTCACCCCTCCACTTT; CDR3aa: CPSRGGFVSPLHF
j_gene: TRBJ1-4; v_gene: TRBV14; abundance: once; d_gene: TRBD1; CDR3nt: TGTGCCAGCAGCCCCGGGACAGGGCGAGAAAAACTGTTTTTT; CDR3aa: CASSPGTGREKLFF
j_gene: TRBJ1-3; v_gene: TRBV10-3; abundance: NA; d_gene: TRBD1; CDR3nt: TGTGCCATCAGTGTAGGGACAGGGGCAGGAAACACCATATATTTT; CDR3aa: CAISVGTGAGNTIYF
j_gene: TRBJ2-1; v_gene: TRBV5-4; abundance: NA; d_gene: NA; CDR3nt: TGTGCCAGCAGCTTGGGACGGGTGAGCTCCTACAATGAGCAGTTCTTC; CDR3aa: CASSLGRVSSYNEQFF
j_gene: TRBJ2-1; v_gene: TRBV24-1; abundance: NA; d_gene: TRBD1; CDR3nt: TGTGCCACCAGTGATGGGAGGGACAGGGTTAGGGAGCAGTTCTTC; CDR3aa: CATSDGRDRVREQFF
j_gene: TRBJ1-2; v_gene: TRBV3-1/TRBV3-2; abundance: NA; d_gene: NA; CDR3nt: TGTGCCAGCAGCCAAGATCTCAGGTGGGATGGCTACACCTTC; CDR3aa: CASSQDLRWDGYTF
j_gene: TRBJ1-4; v_gene: TRBV7-9; abundance: NA; d_gene: NA; CDR3nt: TGTGCCAGCAGCTTGGGGCAGTATGAAAAACTGTTTTTT; CDR3aa: CASSLGQYEKLFF
j_gene: TRBJ2-7; v_gene: TRBV5-6; abundance: NA; d_gene: NA; CDR3nt: TGTGCCAGCAGCTTTAGGGGGAACTACGAGCAGTACTTC; CDR3aa: CASSFRGNYEQYF